The T cell receptor (beta chain) described here comes from a study of cytomegalovirus exposure and HLA in healthy donors. Study findings and constraints: Presence/absence comparisons presumed near-even sequencing depth among donors. Fewer N-insertions (relative to the 666-donor mean) were reportedly seen in an Asian-associated ancestry cluster in a later analysis.

The PCR ran on 60 Vbeta and 13 Jbeta primers. The assay was immunoSEQ multiplex PCR, and TCRdb's table has in-frame clones only and misses some. This table holds more than 95,000 clones, roughly 71% found once. Concerning this clone itself: As yet, its antigen is unknown.

This CDR3 is built from 13 residues. CDR1 and CDR2 (germline): SGHTA, FQGTGA. The V and J ends lost 2 bases and 7 bases respectively, with 9 bases between them. The source of this sequence is a woman aged 50 to 65 in good health and CMV-seropositive. The chain uses TRBV7-3 and TRBJ2-1; maybe TRBD2 (6 bases). Sequenced sample: PBMCs. The CDR3 here is CASSLSGLNEQFF. CDR3 DNA sequence: TGTGCCAGCAGCTTATCGGGACTGAATGAGCAGTTCTTC.